The clone carrying this TCR beta chain was observed at least ten times. From genomic DNA, two-round multiplex PCR was used to amplify TCR beta CDR3. The use of primers specific to each TRBV and TRBJ gene characterized first-round PCR. From the multiplex PCR reads, TCRdb called clonotypes with MiXCR, one entry per CDR3 protein. This sample has 31,000 or so distinct CDR3 sequences; around 40% occur once, and the top ten carry 15% to 19%. The source of the sample is a study of prognosis after radiotherapy for stage I lung cancer. CDR1 is MNHEY, CDR2 SMNVEV, per germline (reference sequence). This CDR3 is 15 amino acids long. V was cut by 5 bases and J by 0 bases, with 8 bases left in between.

The sequencing used PBMCs, collected before or after stereotactic body radiation therapy (not recorded which). This clonotype was obtained from a donor of 50 years or more with non-small cell lung cancer. This chain links TRBV27 with TRBJ1-6; D ambiguous. The CDR3 bases are TGTGCCAGCAGTAGAGACTACTCCTATAATTCACCCCTCCACTTT. It encodes CASSRDYSYNSPLHF.